These 19 T cell receptor beta chains were all obtained from the same sample, sequenced in a study of blood T cell repertoires in COVID-19. The assay was immunoSEQ multiplex PCR, and TCRdb's table has in-frame clones only and misses some. The profile covers fewer than 400,000 clones, with 85% to 90% appearing a single time and around 4% taken by the ten largest. The sample comprised PBMCs or T cells enriched from blood (not recorded which). The receptors derive from a man younger than 45 who had recovered from COVID-19.

The chain couples TRBV28 to TRBJ1-2; TRBD1 matches 10 bases. The germline CDR1 and CDR2 sequences are MDHEN and SYDVKM. The CDR3 is 15 amino acids. Trimming took 3 bases from V and 3 from J; bases not matched to a gene: 4. CDR3 in DNA: TGTGCCAGCAGTTTGGGACAGGGGTTCGACTATGGCTACACCTTC. It is translated as CASSLGQGFDYGYTF.

This clone occurred a few times. This chain connects TRBV10-1 to TRBJ2-1, with D possibly being TRBD2 (5 bases). The CDR3 runs to 11 residues. Germline V gene data show CDR1 as WNHNN and CDR2 as SYGVQD (reference sequence). The V gene lost 6 bases and the J gene lost 9 bases, with 9 bases spanning the gap. The CDR3 loop reads CASSYRGEQFF. DNA of the CDR3: TGCGCCAGCAGCTACCGGGGTGAGCAGTTCTTC.

V and J are TRBV3-1 (or the pseudogene TRBV3-2) and TRBJ2-7; 9 bases match TRBD2. The CDR3 spans 14 residues. V dropped 5 bases and J dropped 6; count of bases not matched to a gene: 8. Germline V lookup: CDR1 LGHDT, CDR2 YNNKEL (reference sequence). In DNA form, the CDR3 reads TGTGCCAGCAGCGAAAGGGCGACTAGCGGCGAGCAGTACTTC. This encodes CASSERATSGEQYF.

The CDR3 DNA is TGTGCCAGTAGTTTGGGACAGGCCAACACTGAAGCTTTCTTT. It specifies CASSLGQANTEAFF. The V gene is TRBV19, the J gene TRBJ1-1; 8 bases fit TRBD1. The length of the CDR3 is 14 residues. V gave up 5 bases and J gave up 2 bases; unmatched junction bases: 4. Germline V gene sequence: CDR1 LNHDA, CDR2 SQIVND (reference sequence).

The chain couples TRBV2 to TRBJ2-1, with TRBD2 matching 14 bases. The J segment lost 2 bases and the V segment lost 4 bases, leaving 1 base of the junction unmatched. The germline V gene has CDR1 SNHLY and CDR2 FYNNEI. CDR3 size: 16 residues. The CDR3 spells CASSATSGGAYNEQFF. For the CDR3, the DNA is TGTGCCAGCAGTGCGACTAGCGGGGGGGCCTACAATGAGCAGTTCTTC.

The rearrangement uses TRBV3-1 (or the pseudogene TRBV3-2) and TRBJ2-1, with 9 bases aligning to TRBD2. The CDR3 sequence is 15 residues long. Trimming at V came to 3 bases and at J to 5 bases, leaving 5 bases not matched to a gene. Germline lookup yields CDR1 LGHDT and CDR2 YNNKEL (reference sequence). The DNA of the CDR3 is TGTGCCAGCAGCCAGGGCCTAGCGGGAAACAATGAGCAGTTCTTC. It is translated as CASSQGLAGNNEQFF.

This clone has more than one count but fewer than ten. CDR3 coding DNA: TGCGCCAGCAGCTTGGTCGGACAGGGGGTCTACGAGCAGTACTTC. This gives the protein CASSLVGQGVYEQYF. V is TRBV5-1 and J is TRBJ2-7, with 10 bases fitting TRBD1. This CDR3 is built from 15 residues. The V and J ends lost 0 bases and 3 bases, in that order; junction bases with no gene match: 3. Germline CDR1 SGHRS, CDR2 YFSETQ.

The chain uses TRBV18 and TRBJ2-5, with a weak D call TRBD2 (6 bases). The V end was cut by 3 bases, the J end by 1 base, with 9 bases between. The length of the CDR3 is 14 residues. Germline values: CDR1 KGHSH, CDR2 LQKENI. CDR3 sequence reads: CASSPYSGQETQYF. CDR3 DNA sequence: TGTGCCAGCTCACCCTATAGCGGCCAAGAGACCCAGTACTTC. Full variable domain (missing parts from reference TRBV18 and TRBJ2-5): NAGVMQNPRHLVRRRGQEARLRCSPMKGHSHVYWYRQLPEEGLKFMVYLQKENIIDESGMPKERFSAEFPKEGPSILRIQQVVRGDSAAYFCASSPYSGQETQYFGPGTRLLVL.

This chain joins TRBV28 and TRBJ1-3, with D tentatively TRBD1 (5 bases). Germline V gene lookup returns CDR1 MDHEN and CDR2 SYDVKM. This CDR3 region has 15 residues. The V end lost 6 bases, the J end lost 0 bases, and 12 bases lay between the germline ends. CDR3 region: CASSSRVASGNTIYF. The CDR3 region has the DNA TGTGCCAGCAGCTCCAGGGTAGCCTCTGGAAACACCATATATTTT. Full variable domain (missing parts from reference TRBV28 and TRBJ1-3): DVKVTQSSRYLVKRTGEKVFLECVQDMDHENMFWYRQDPGLGLRLIYFSYDVKMKEKGDIPEGYSVSREKKERFSLILESASTNQTSMYLCASSSRVASGNTIYFGEGSWLTVV.

The rearrangement links TRBV5-4 to TRBJ2-7; 10 bases are shared with TRBD1. The CDR3 has 15 residues. Germline trimming cut 2 bases from V and 0 bases from J; bases unmatched to any gene: 2. Looked up from germline, CDR1 is SGHNT and CDR2 is YYREEE (reference sequence). The CDR3: CASSFRTGGSYEQYF. The CDR3 DNA follows: TGTGCCAGCAGCTTTAGGACAGGGGGCTCCTACGAGCAGTACTTC.

The chain combines TRBV15 with TRBJ2-7; D is undetermined. V was clipped by 4 bases and J by 0 bases, with 10 bases between them. Germline V lookup: CDR1 LNHNV, CDR2 YYDKDF (reference sequence). The length of the CDR3 is 14 residues. The CDR3 protein is CATSNNFPSYEQYF. For the CDR3, the DNA is TGTGCCACCAGCAATAACTTCCCCTCCTACGAGCAGTACTTC. The whole variable domain, remainder taken from reference TRBV15 and TRBJ2-7, is DAMVIQNPRYQVTQFGKPVTLSCSQTLNHNVMYWYQQKSSQAPKLLFHYYDKDFNNEADTPDNFQSRRPNTSFCFLDIRSPGLGDTAMYLCATSNNFPSYEQYFGPGTRLTVT.

J is TRBJ2-6 and V is TRBV4-2; TRBD2 matches at 14 bases. V was clipped by 3 bases and J by 4 bases; unmatched bases: 8. CDR1 and CDR2 from the germline V gene are LGHNA and YNFKEQ. There are 19 residues in the CDR3. The CDR3 loop reads CASSQSTSGRADGANVLTF. For the CDR3, the DNA is TGTGCCAGCAGCCAGTCGACTAGCGGGAGGGCCGACGGGGCCAACGTCCTGACTTTC.

The sample holds a few counts of this clone. This rearrangement joins TRBV11-3 to TRBJ2-1; TRBD2 is a possible D gene (5 bases). V gave up 5 bases and J gave up 2 bases, with 16 bases separating them. The CDR3 covers 16 residues. Looked up from germline, CDR1 is SGHNT and CDR2 is YENEEA. The CDR3 nucleotides are TGTGCCAGCAGCCACTACGCGGCGGGTACCTACAATGAGCAGTTCTTC. This sequence encodes CASSHYAAGTYNEQFF.

The rearrangement uses TRBV5-1 and TRBJ1-6, with D tentatively TRBD1 (6 bases). The V gene lost 0 bases and the J gene lost 0 bases, with 16 bases spanning the gap. The CDR3 covers 19 residues. Germline CDR1 is SGHRS and CDR2 is YFSETQ. CDR3 sequence reads: CASSLVSQGTSSYNSPLHF. CDR3 nucleotide sequence: TGCGCCAGCAGCTTGGTCAGCCAGGGGACCTCCTCCTATAATTCACCCCTCCACTTT.

The chain has TRBV4-1 and TRBJ2-2; D unresolved. The CDR3 length is 14 residues. Per germline, CDR1 MGHRA and CDR2 YSYEKL. The ends were cut back, 3 bases at V and 2 bases at J, with 7 bases in the middle. The CDR3 DNA is TGCGCCAGCAGCCAGTTTATTAACACCGGGGAGCTGTTTTTT. Translation: CASSQFINTGELFF.

This chain joins TRBV5-1 and TRBJ2-5, with TRBD1 matching over 7 bases. CDR3 size: 15 residues. CDR1 is SGHRS and CDR2 is YFSETQ in the germline V gene. V was pared by 4 bases and J by 1 base, with 7 bases of the junction left unmatched. CDR3 region: CASSPGQSRQETQYF. The CDR3, as DNA: TGCGCCAGCAGCCCGGGACAGAGCCGCCAAGAGACCCAGTACTTC.

The V and J genes are TRBV19 and TRBJ2-4; D may be TRBD1 (5 bases). This CDR3 has 18 amino acids. Germline V gene lookup returns CDR1 LNHDA and CDR2 SQIVND (reference sequence). With 0 bases removed from V and 0 bases from J, the gap between germline ends came to 15 bases. The CDR3 nucleotides read TGTGCCAGTAGTATAGATCAGGCAGGGTTAGGAGCCAAAAACATTCAGTACTTC. Its translation is CASSIDQAGLGAKNIQYF.

The genes are TRBV7-9 and TRBJ1-3, with 8 bases identical to TRBD1. The J segment lost 14 bases and the V segment lost 4 bases, leaving 4 bases of the junction unmatched. The CDR3 is 11 amino acids. Germline V gene lookup returns CDR1 SEHNR and CDR2 FQNEAQ (reference sequence). CDR3 residues: CASSSSDRVYF. Written as DNA, the CDR3 is TGTGCCAGCAGCTCGTCGGACAGGGTATATTTT.

This rearrangement joins TRBV6-2 or TRBV6-3 to TRBJ1-1, with D possibly TRBD1 on 6 matching bases. In germline, CDR1 is MNHEY, CDR2 SVGEGT. The CDR3 totals 15 residues. Trimming removed 5 bases at V and 4 bases at J, with 17 bases between. This CDR3 reads CASSNHRVKRTEAFF. CDR3 sequence (DNA): TGTGCCAGCAGTAACCACAGGGTAAAGCGCACTGAAGCTTTCTTT.